The clone carrying this T cell receptor beta chain showed up just a few times. Its antigen is still unknown. These data are taken from a study of blood T cells in healthy people across ages. The study, taken as a whole, reports: Using unsorted PBMCs precluded a conclusive naive versus antigen-experienced comparison.

Per sample, a minimum of 7 million PBMCs were isolated. The V gene lost 0 bases and the J gene lost 2 bases, with 16 bases spanning the gap. The CDR3 has 16 residues. From germline, CDR1 is DFQATT and CDR2 SNEGSKA (reference sequence). The authors ran a second PCR of roughly 6 to 12 cycles using a sample-barcoded 5' primer and a J-beta primer mix. TCRdb called the 5' RACE reads again in MiXCR, with one record for every CDR3 protein. Of 550,000 to 700,000 distinct CDR3 sequences in the sample, roughly 28% were seen once. This clonotype was obtained from a woman aged 70 to 79 in good health. The sample consisted of blood. The chain carries TRBV20-1 and TRBJ1-2; D might be TRBD1 (5 bases). Written as DNA, the CDR3 is TGCAGTGCTAGAGACCCCAACGGGGCGTCGAACTATGGCTACACCTTC. Protein: CSARDPNGASNYGYTF.